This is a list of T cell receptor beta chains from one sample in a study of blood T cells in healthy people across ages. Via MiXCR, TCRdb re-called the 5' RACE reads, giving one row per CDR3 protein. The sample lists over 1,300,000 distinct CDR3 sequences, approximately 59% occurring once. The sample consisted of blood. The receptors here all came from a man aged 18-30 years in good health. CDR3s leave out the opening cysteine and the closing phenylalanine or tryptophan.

ASSSANRGTEAF,TRBV5-1
ATSDLARADYNEQF,TRBV24-1
AISVTSGGTTSYNEQF,TRBV10-3
ASSAIAGETQY,TRBV7-9
AISERKRGGVQETQY,TRBV10-3
ASSIAGGTYEQY,TRBV6-2/TRBV6-3
ASSYQRGSYEQY,TRBV3-1
ASSSDRGLQETQY,TRBV5-1
SARDEVTMNTEAF,TRBV20-1
ATSRGDKEQF,TRBV15
ATSDRHGAPYNEQY,TRBV24-1
ASTTPEYPNTEAF,TRBV12-3/TRBV12-4
ASSLDPRKGEQY,TRBV12-3/TRBV12-4
ASSPIGLAGTYNEQY,TRBV12-3/TRBV12-4
ASSAVSSYNSPLH,TRBV12-3/TRBV12-4
ASSRSPDGSYEQY,TRBV27
SAAPGYSYEQY,TRBV20-1
ASSEYVGDGYGYT,TRBV25-1
ASRTSGVLHNEQF,TRBV27
ASSQGGPEGYT,TRBV14
ASLGGIRNEQF,TRBV6-5
SAPVPAGGDTQY,TRBV20-1
ASSQPGTGRDSPLH,TRBV4-1
ASSRRLVLGANVLT,TRBV4-1
SARDYHSNEQF,TRBV20-1
ASSQGATGVYGYT,TRBV4-2
SASGGSSYNEQF,TRBV20-1
AIGRDLAYEQY,TRBV10-3
ASSEDRPDTQY,TRBV2
ATSRGRAPYEQY,TRBV15
AIRDGGGPTYEQY,TRBV10-3
SATNPGSLAKNIQY,TRBV20-1
ASSVTGYSYEQY,TRBV27
VSSSGGEGVWNEQF,TRBV14
ASSPLTTDYEQY,TRBV28
ASSQPGTSEGF,TRBV5-1
ASSRGLAASTDTQY,TRBV27
NARVRIGNTEAF,TRBV20-1
ASSLPPGESANYGYT,TRBV12-3/TRBV12-4
ASSQLSAYNEQF,TRBV7-9
ASSPRQGEGSPLH,TRBV18